The clone carrying this T cell receptor (beta chain) was counted at least ten times. The data belong to a study of regulatory T cells in long-lasting Graves disease. Across the whole study: Antithyroid drug intake by newly diagnosed Graves' patients had lasted under 3 months.

The germline gives CDR1 MNHEY, CDR2 SMNVEV (reference sequence). V shed 6 bases, J shed 6 bases, and the junction held 15 bases outside the gene matches. This CDR3 region has 16 residues. Time point noted: newly diagnosed GD, antithyroid drugs for less than 3 months. With RNA extracted from PBMCs as input, the TCR library was made. In building TCR beta libraries, iRepertoire HTBI primers were used together with Arm-PCR of CDR3 regions. TCRdb re-analysed the multiplex PCR reads in MiXCR, keeping a single row per CDR3 protein. This sample has a few hundred thousand distinct CDR3 sequences, with less than 20% found just once. The same sample was also used in a study of T cells in Graves' hyperthyroidism and ophthalmopathy. Per that study: When the TCR CDR3 underwent first-round RT-PCR, the HTBI primer set was used. Ophthalmopathy, which appeared later, was predicted by the model a median approximately six months before onset.

The sequence was collected from a woman under 30 with Graves disease. The chain is built from TRBV27 and TRBJ2-7, with 9 bases aligning to TRBD1. The specimen was peripheral blood mononuclear cells (PBMCs), collected at new diagnosis, from a patient treated with antithyroid drugs. The CDR3, as DNA: TGTGCCAGCAGCAGATCGCCGGGACAGGGAGGAGGCGAGCAGTACTTC. Translating it yields CASSRSPGQGGGEQYF.